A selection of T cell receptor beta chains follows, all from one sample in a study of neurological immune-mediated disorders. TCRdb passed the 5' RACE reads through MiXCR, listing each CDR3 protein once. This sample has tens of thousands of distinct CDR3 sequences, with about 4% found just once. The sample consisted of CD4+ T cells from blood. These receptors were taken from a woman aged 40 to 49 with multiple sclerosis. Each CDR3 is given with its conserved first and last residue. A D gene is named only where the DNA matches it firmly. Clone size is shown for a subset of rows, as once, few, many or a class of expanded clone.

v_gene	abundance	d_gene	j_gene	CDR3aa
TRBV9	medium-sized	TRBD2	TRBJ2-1	CASRASGEDEQFF
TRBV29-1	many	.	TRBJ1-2	CSATLNYGYTF
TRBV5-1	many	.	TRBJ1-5	CASSWDGNQPQHF
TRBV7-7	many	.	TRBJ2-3	CASSLREPRTDTQYF
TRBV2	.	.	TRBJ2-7	CASRPDGPYEQYF
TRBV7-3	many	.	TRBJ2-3	CASSPSGGTDTQYF
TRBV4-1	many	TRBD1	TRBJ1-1	CASSHPGQGATEAFF
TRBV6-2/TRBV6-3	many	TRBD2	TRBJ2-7	CASSYGLAGSSYEQYF
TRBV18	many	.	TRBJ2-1	CASSPGTLEQFF
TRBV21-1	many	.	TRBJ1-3	CARAGQSGNTIYF
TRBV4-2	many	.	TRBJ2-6	CASSPDGVTGANVLTF
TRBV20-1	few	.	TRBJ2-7	CSARLTPSYEQYF
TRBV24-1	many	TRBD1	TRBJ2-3	CATSDRLTGEDFTDTQYF
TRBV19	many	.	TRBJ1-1	CASSISAVNTEAFF
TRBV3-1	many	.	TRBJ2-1	CASSQFQGRLSEQFF
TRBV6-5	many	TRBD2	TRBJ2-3	CASRPREVDTQYF
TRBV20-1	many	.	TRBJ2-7	CSAVFPLTYEQYF
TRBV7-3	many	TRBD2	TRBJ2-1	CASSTIAGVNEQFF
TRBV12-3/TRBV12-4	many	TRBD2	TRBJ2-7	CASSLLAGGSYEQYF
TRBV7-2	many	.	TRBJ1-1	CASSTRVSTEAFF
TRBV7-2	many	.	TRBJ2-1	CASSLVSQRKQFF
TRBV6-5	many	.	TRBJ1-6	CATSTLDGYNSPLHF
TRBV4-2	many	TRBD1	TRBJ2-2	CASSQDRLLGGRNTGELFF
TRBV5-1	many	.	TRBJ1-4	CASSLNIRGANEKLFF
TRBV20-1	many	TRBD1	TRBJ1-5	CSARDGDRQQPQHF
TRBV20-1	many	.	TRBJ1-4	CSAMGGINEKLFF
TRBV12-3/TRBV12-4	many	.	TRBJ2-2	CASSFDRNTGELFF
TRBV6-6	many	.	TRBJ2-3	CASSYLQMAPYF
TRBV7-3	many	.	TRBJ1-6	CASSLRGGSYNSPLHF
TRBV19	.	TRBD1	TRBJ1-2	CASRIGGDSNYGYTF
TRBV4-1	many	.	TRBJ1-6	CASSQDQSSYNSPLHF
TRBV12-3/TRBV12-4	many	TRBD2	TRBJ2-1	CASRLSGGSYNEQFF
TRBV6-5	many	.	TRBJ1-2	CASKTGANYGYTF
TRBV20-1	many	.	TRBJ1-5	CSASRGASGNQPQHF
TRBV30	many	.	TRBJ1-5	CAWSADGNQPQHF
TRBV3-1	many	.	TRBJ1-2	CASSQGGGAPHGYTF
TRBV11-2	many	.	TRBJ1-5	CASSLTGSSNQPQHF
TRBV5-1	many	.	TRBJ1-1	CASSRRQEGEAFF
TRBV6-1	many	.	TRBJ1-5	CASSKIQVYQPQHF
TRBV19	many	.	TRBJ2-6	CASKGGSSGANVLTF
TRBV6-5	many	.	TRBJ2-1	CASSQTDLYNEQFF
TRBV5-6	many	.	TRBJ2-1	CASSLWAGGAEQFF
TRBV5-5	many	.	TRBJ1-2	CASSLSRHFGYTF
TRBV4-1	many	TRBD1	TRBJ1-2	CASSLIQPRQGWVNYGYTF
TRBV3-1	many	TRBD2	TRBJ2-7	CASSSGGGEQYF
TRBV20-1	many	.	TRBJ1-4	CSARAQDGLGEKLFF